This TCR beta chain was retrieved from a study of OX40 agonist ivuxolimab in advanced cancers. About the study: The mean age was roughly 60 years, ranging from 23 to 79, with around four fifths of participants male. Study-level findings and limits: Certain nonresponders additionally had low normalized T-cell clonal expansion.

Comment on this clone: Its antigen is as yet unknown.

Produced via immunoSEQ multiplex PCR; TCRdb's table is partial and in-frame only. The sample consists of some 50,000 clones, roughly 77% of them appearing once. V shed 5 bases and J shed 4 bases, with 17 bases lying between them. Germline CDR1 is PRHDT and CDR2 is FYEKMQ (reference sequence). This CDR3 is 15 amino acids long. This receptor was identified in an adult with an advanced solid tumor such as melanoma, head and neck, liver or kidney cancer. This sample comprised CD4+ or CD8+ T cells sorted from blood, obtained in a trial of the OX40 agonist ivuxolimab. The genes are TRBV13 and TRBJ1-1; D perhaps matches TRBD1 (5 bases). Here the CDR3 reads CASSPQWRGGTEAFF. In DNA, the CDR3 is TGTGCCAGCAGCCCACAGTGGAGGGGAGGCACTGAAGCTTTCTTT.